One and the same sample provided the 15 T cell receptor beta chains below, sequenced in a study of blood T cells in healthy people across ages. The authors ran a second PCR of about 6 to 11 cycles using a sample-barcoded 5' primer and a J-beta primer mix. TCRdb reprocessed the 5' RACE reads with MiXCR, giving one entry per CDR3 protein. This sample has 1.5 million to 1.9 million distinct CDR3 sequences, with 42% found just once. The sample was blood. These TCRs come from a woman between 18 and 29 years old in good health.

This clonotype was counted between two and nine times. The chain uses TRBV4-3 and TRBJ2-3; D is perhaps TRBD2 (7 bases). Between the trimmed V and J ends, which lost 0 bases and 0 bases, there was a span of 13 bases. Germline CDR1 is LGHNA and CDR2 is YSLEER. The CDR3 runs to 17 residues. For the CDR3, the DNA is TGCGCCAGCAGCCAAGAGGGTGGGGGGGCAAGCACAGATACGCAGTATTTT. Translation: CASSQEGGGASTDTQYF.

This clonotype was seen more than once but under ten times. The chain links TRBV6-5 to TRBJ2-3, with 8 nucleotides matching TRBD1. CDR1 is MNHEY, CDR2 SVGAGI, per germline. J gave up 1 base and V 5 bases, and 8 bases lay outside the gene matches. The CDR3 loop spans 16 amino acids. The CDR3, as DNA: TGTGCCAGCAGTACCTGGACAGGGCTCCGCACAGATACGCAGTATTTT. Encoded protein: CASSTWTGLRTDTQYF.

Remarks on this clonotype: Possible read error: a much larger clone is one base away. The rearrangement joins TRBV10-3 to TRBJ2-5; D gene uncertain. This CDR3 is built from 12 residues. V lost 8 bases and J 1 base, leaving 8 bases between the germline ends. Per germline, CDR1 ENHRY and CDR2 SYGVKD. DNA of the CDR3: TGTGCCATCGGTACGTTCCAAGAGACCCAGTACTTC. Its protein is CAIGTFQETQYF.

The rearrangement links TRBV18 to TRBJ2-4; maybe TRBD1 (5 bases). The tail of the sequence fits TRBJ2-7 better, so the J call may be wrong. Germline V gene data show CDR1 as KGHSH and CDR2 as LQKENI. The CDR3 length is 15 residues. The CDR3 nucleotides read TGTGCCAGCTCACCCCAGGGTCAGAACTTAGGCGAGCAGTACTTC. Amino acids: CASSPQGQNLGEQYF.

This clonotype showed up just once. The chain couples TRBV12-3 or TRBV12-4 to TRBJ2-1; 10 bases fit TRBD2. The CDR3 runs to 17 residues. The trim removed 4 bases at V and 5 bases at J, leaving 11 bases unmatched. CDR3 region: CASSSELSGGANNEQFF. The CDR3 region has the DNA TGTGCCAGCAGTTCCGAATTGAGCGGGGGGGCCAACAATGAGCAGTTCTTC.

The J gene is TRBJ2-1, the V gene TRBV30; D unresolved. The V and J ends lost 1 base and 7 bases respectively, with 17 bases between them. CDR1 and CDR2 (germline): GTSNPN, SVGIG (reference sequence). The CDR3 runs to 15 residues. This CDR3 reads CAWSDYQILGNEQFF. The CDR3 nucleotides are TGTGCCTGGAGTGACTATCAAATTCTAGGGAATGAGCAGTTCTTC.

This clonotype was observed a handful of times. The J gene is TRBJ1-1, the V gene TRBV29-1, with 11 positions matching TRBD1. CDR1 is SQVTM, CDR2 ANQGSEA, per germline. This CDR3 contains 16 residues. Unmatched junction bases numbered 14, after V lost 8 bases and J lost 3 bases. This CDR3 is CSSRPGQGVGDTEAFF. CDR3 DNA: TGCAGCTCGCGACCGGGACAGGGGGTAGGAGACACTGAAGCTTTCTTT.

This clonotype occurred many times. The gene calls are TRBV4-3 and TRBJ2-1, with D perhaps TRBD2 (6 bases). The V end was cut by 0 bases, the J end by 3 bases, with 9 bases between. CDR1 is LGHNA and CDR2 is YSLEER in the germline V gene. This CDR3 is built from 15 residues. The CDR3 spells CASSQDSGLYNEQFF. As DNA, the CDR3 is TGCGCCAGCAGCCAAGACTCGGGACTCTACAATGAGCAGTTCTTC.

This clonotype was counted only a few times. The DNA of the CDR3 is TGCAGCGCCGAGGCCAACACTGAAGCTTTCTTT. Amino acid sequence: CSAEANTEAFF. V gene TRBV29-1 combines with J gene TRBJ1-1; no clear D gene. Per germline, CDR1 SQVTM and CDR2 ANQGSEA. CDR3 length: 11 residues. With 7 bases removed from V and 2 bases from J, the gap between germline ends came to 8 bases. Drawing the rest from reference TRBV29-1 and TRBJ1-1, the complete variable domain is SAVISQKPSRDICQRGTSLTIQCQVDSQVTMMFWYRQQPGQSLTLIATANQGSEATYESGFVIDKFPISRPNLTFSTLTVSNMSPEDSSIYLCSAEANTEAFFGQGTRLTVV.

This clonotype was observed a few times. The chain is built from TRBV12-3 or TRBV12-4 and TRBJ2-7; D unresolved. CDR3 length: 11 amino acids. V lost 8 bases, J lost 4 bases, and 9 bases lay in between. The CDR3 DNA is TGTGCCAGCGGGAAAAGGTACGAGCAGTACTTC. Amino acid sequence: CASGKRYEQYF.

This clonotype showed up just once. V usage is TRBV20-1 and J usage is TRBJ1-4, with a possible D match to TRBD1 (5 bases). The CDR3 spans 14 residues. Trimming took 0 bases from V and 7 from J, leaving 12 bases between them. Germline assignment: CDR1 DFQATT and CDR2 SNEGSKA (reference sequence). DNA for the CDR3: TGCAGTGCTAGAGATCCCAGGGTGGGTGAAAAACTGTTTTTT. Translating gives CSARDPRVGEKLFF.

J is TRBJ2-4 and V is TRBV3-1, with TRBD2 matching over 9 bases. Germline CDR1 is LGHDT and CDR2 is YNNKEL (reference sequence). This CDR3 is 15 amino acids long. The ends lost 0 bases at V and 13 bases at J; junction bases unmatched: 10. The CDR3 reads CASSQDWASGVEQYF. In DNA, the CDR3 is TGTGCCAGCAGCCAAGACTGGGCTAGCGGGGTTGAGCAGTACTTC.

The chain couples TRBV20-1 to TRBJ2-7; D call uncertain. The CDR3 has 14 residues. In germline, CDR1 is DFQATT, CDR2 SNEGSKA (reference sequence). V gave up 5 bases and J gave up 0 bases, with 14 bases separating them. As DNA, the CDR3 is TGCAGTGCTTTTGGATTGGCCACCTCCTACGAGCAGTACTTC. It encodes CSAFGLATSYEQYF.

The CDR3 DNA reads as TGTGGCTCCTCCGGGGTTATGAACACTGAAGCTTTCTTT. Protein: CGSSGVMNTEAFF. This rearrangement joins TRBV6-2 or TRBV6-3 to TRBJ1-1; no clear D. Per germline, CDR1 MNHEY and CDR2 SVGEGT. The CDR3 is 13 residues long.

The chain recombines TRBV11-1 with TRBJ2-7; 10 positions match TRBD2. Germline V gives CDR1 SGHAT, CDR2 FQDESV (reference sequence). Losses at the gene ends were 3 bases for V and 6 bases for J; bases not matched to a gene: 8. The length of the CDR3 is 15 residues. This CDR3 reads CASSLRLAGEGEQYF. CDR3 coding DNA: TGTGCCAGCAGCTTGCGACTAGCGGGCGAGGGCGAGCAGTACTTC.